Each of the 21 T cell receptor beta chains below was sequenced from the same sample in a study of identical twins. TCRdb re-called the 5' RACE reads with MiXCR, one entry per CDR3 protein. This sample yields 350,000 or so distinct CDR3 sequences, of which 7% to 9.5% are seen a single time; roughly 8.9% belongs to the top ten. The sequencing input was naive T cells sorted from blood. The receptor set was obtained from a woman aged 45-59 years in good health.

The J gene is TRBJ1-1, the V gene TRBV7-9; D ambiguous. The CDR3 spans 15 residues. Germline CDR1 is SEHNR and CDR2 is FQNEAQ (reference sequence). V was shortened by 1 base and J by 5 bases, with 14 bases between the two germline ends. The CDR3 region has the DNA TGTGCCAGCAGCTTAGTCCCCGGGGAATTGACTGAAGCTTTCTTT. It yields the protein CASSLVPGELTEAFF.

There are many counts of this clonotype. The CDR3 DNA reads TGTGCCAGCAGGTTAACAGGGAGCAATCAGCCCCAGCATTTT. Translating it yields CASRLTGSNQPQHF. V and J are TRBV12-3 or TRBV12-4 and TRBJ1-5; tentative D call: TRBD1 (6 bases). Trimming removed 6 bases at V and 1 base at J, with 10 bases between. This CDR3 contains 14 residues.

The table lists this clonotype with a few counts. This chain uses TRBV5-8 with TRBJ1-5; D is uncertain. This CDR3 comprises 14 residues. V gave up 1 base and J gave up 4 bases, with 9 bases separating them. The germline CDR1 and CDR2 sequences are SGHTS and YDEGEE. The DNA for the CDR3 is TGTGCCAGCAGCTTGTTTCCGGCTAATCAGCCCCAGCATTTT. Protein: CASSLFPANQPQHF.

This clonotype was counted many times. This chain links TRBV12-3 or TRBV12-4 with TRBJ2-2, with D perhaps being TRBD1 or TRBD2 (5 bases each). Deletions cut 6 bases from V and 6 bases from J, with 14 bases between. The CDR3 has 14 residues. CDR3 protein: CASRGAGKSGELFF. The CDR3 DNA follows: TGTGCCAGCAGGGGAGCAGGGAAGTCCGGGGAGCTGTTTTTT.

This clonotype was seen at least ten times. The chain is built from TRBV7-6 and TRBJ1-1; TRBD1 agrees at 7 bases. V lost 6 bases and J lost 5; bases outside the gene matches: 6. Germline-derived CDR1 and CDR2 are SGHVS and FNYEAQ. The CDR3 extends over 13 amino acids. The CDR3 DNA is TGTGCCAGCAGGGGTGAGGGGGCAACTGAAGCTTTCTTT. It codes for CASRGEGATEAFF.

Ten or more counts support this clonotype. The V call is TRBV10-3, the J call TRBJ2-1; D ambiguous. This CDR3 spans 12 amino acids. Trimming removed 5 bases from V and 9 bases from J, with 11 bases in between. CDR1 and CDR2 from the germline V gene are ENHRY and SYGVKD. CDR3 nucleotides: TGTGCCATCAGTACAGAAGCCACTGAGCAGTTCTTC. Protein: CAISTEATEQFF.

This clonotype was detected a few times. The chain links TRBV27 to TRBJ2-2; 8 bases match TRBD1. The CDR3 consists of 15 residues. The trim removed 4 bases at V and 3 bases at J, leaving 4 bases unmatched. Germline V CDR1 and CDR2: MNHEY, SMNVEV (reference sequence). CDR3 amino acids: CASSSGQGHTGELFF. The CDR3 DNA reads TGTGCCAGCAGTTCCGGACAGGGTCACACCGGGGAGCTGTTTTTT.

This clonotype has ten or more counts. The CDR3 DNA follows: TGCGCCAGCAGCCCCCCGAACGGGGACTACAATGAGCAGTTCTTC. Its translation: CASSPPNGDYNEQFF. The gene calls are TRBV5-1 and TRBJ2-1, with D perhaps TRBD2 (5 bases). Trimming stripped 4 bases from V and 3 bases from J, with 14 bases between. The CDR3 extends over 15 amino acids. In germline, CDR1 is SGHRS, CDR2 YFSETQ.

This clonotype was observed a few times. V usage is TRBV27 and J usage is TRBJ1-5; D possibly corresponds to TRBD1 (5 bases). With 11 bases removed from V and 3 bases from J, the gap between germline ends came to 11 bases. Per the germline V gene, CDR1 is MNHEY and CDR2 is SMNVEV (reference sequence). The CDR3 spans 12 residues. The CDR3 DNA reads TGTGCCTCGGGGCCCTACAATCAGCCCCAGCATTTT. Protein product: CASGPYNQPQHF.

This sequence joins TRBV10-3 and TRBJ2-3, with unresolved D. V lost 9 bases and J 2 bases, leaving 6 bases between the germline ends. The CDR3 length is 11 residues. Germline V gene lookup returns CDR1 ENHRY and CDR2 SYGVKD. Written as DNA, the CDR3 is TGTGCCATTAGTCCCACAGATACGCAGTATTTT. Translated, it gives CAISPTDTQYF.

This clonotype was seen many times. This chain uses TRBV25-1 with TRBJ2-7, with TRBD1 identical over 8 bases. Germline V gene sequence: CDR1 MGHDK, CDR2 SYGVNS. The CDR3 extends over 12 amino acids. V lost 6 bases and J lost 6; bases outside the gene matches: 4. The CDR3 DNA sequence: TGTGCCAGCAGATCACAGGGGGGCGAGCAGTACTTC. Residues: CASRSQGGEQYF.

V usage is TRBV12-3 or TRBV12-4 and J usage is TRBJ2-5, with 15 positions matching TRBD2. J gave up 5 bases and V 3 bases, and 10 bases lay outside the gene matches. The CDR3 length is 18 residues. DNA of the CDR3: TGTGCCAGCAGTTTGGACCCGGGACTAGCGGGAGGAGTTGAGACCCAGTACTTC. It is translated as CASSLDPGLAGGVETQYF.

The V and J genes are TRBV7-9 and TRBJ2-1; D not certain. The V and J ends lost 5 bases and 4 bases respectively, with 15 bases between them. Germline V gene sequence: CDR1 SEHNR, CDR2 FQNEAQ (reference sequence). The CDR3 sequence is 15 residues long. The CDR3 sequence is CASSKLQSRYNEQFF. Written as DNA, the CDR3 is TGTGCCAGCAGCAAATTACAGAGTCGGTACAATGAGCAGTTCTTC.

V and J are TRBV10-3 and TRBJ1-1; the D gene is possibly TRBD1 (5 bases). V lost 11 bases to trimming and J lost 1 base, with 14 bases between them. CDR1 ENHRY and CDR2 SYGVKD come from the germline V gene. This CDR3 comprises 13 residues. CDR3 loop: CAAAGGRNTEAFF. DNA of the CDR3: TGTGCCGCAGCGGGGGGGAGGAACACTGAAGCTTTCTTT.

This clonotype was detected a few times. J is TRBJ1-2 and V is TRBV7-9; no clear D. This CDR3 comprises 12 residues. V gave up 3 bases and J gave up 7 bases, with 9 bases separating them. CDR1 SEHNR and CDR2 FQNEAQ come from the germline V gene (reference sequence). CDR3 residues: CASSFEGFGYTF. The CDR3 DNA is TGTGCCAGCAGCTTTGAGGGCTTTGGCTACACCTTC. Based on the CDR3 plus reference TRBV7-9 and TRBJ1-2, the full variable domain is DTGVSQNPRHKITKRGQNVTFRCDPISEHNRLYWYRQTLGQGPEFLTYFQNEAQLEKSRLLSDRFSAERPKGSFSTLEIQRTEQGDSAMYLCASSFEGFGYTFGSGTRLTVV.

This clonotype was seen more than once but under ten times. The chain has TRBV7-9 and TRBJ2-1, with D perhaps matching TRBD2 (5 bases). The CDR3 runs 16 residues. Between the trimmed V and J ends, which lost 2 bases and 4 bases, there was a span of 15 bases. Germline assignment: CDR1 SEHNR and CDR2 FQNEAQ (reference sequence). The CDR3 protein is CASSLHRGVEYNEQFF. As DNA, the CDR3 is TGTGCCAGCAGCTTACATCGGGGAGTGGAATACAATGAGCAGTTCTTC.

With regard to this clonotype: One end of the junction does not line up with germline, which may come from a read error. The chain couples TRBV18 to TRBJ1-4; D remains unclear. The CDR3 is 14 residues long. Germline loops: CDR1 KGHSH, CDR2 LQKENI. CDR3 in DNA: TGTGCCAGCTCACCACCAAGTACTAACGAAAAACTGTTTTTT. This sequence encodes CASSPPSTNEKLFF.

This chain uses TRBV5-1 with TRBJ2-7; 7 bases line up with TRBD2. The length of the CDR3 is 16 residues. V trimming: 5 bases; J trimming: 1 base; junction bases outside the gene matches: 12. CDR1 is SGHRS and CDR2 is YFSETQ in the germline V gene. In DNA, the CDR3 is TGCGCCAGCAGTGGGGCACGCGGGAGTTCATCCTACGAGCAGTACTTC. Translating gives CASSGARGSSSYEQYF.

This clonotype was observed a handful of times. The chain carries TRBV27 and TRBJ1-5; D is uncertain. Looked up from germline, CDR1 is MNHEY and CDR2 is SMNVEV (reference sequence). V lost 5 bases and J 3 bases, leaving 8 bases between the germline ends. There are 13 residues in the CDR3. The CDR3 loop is CASSLQINQPQHF. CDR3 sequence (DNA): TGTGCCAGCAGTCTACAGATCAATCAGCCCCAGCATTTT.

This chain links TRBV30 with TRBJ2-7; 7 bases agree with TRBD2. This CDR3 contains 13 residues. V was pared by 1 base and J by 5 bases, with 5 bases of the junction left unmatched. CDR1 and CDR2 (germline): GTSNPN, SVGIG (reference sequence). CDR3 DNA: TGTGCCTGGAGTGGACCCGGGACTAACGAGCAGTACGTC. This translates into CAWSGPGTNEQYV.

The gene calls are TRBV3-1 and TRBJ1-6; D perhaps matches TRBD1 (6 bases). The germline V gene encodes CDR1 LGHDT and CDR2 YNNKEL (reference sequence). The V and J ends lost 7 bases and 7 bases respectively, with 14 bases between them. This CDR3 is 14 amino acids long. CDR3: CASTPRGANSPLHF. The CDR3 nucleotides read TGTGCCAGCACCCCTAGGGGGGCAAATTCACCCCTCCACTTT.